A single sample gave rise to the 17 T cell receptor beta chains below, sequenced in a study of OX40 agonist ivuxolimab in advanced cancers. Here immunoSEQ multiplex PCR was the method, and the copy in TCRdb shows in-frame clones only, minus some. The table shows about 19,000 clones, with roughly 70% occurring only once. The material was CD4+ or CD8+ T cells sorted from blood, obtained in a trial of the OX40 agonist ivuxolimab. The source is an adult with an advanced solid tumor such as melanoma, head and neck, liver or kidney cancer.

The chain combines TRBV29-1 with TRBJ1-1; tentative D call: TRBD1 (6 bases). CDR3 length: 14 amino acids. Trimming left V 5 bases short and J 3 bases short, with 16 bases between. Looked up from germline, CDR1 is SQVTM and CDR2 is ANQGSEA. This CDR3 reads CSVYGQSGYTEAFF. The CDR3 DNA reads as TGCAGCGTTTACGGACAGTCTGGGTACACTGAAGCTTTCTTT.

The CDR3 spells CASRATGVSYNEQFF. The CDR3 DNA is TGTGCCAGCAGAGCGACAGGGGTGTCCTACAATGAGCAGTTCTTC. The chain recombines TRBV5-3 with TRBJ2-1; 8 bases fit TRBD1. TRBV5-3 counts as an open reading frame of uncertain function. The CDR3 totals 15 residues. The junction had 8 bases not matched to a gene; V was cut back by 8 bases and J by 1 base.

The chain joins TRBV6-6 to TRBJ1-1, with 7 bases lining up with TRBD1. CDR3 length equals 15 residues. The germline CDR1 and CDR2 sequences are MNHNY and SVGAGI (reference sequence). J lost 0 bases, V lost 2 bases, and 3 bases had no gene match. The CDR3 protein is CASSYTGTVNTEAFF. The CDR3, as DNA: TGTGCCAGCAGTTACACAGGGACAGTGAACACTGAAGCTTTCTTT.

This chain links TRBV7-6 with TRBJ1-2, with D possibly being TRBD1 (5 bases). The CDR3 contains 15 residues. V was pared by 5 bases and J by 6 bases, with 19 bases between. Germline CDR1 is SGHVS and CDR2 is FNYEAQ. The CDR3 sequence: CASSARQRSWDGYTF. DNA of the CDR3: TGTGCCAGCAGCGCCAGACAGAGGAGTTGGGATGGCTACACCTTC.

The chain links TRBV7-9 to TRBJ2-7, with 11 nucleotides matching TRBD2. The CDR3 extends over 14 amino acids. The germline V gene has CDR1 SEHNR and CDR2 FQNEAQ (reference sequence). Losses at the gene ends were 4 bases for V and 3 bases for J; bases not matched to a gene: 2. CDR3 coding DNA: TGTGCCAGCAGCTCCGGGACTAGCGGCTACGAGCAGTACTTC. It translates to CASSSGTSGYEQYF.

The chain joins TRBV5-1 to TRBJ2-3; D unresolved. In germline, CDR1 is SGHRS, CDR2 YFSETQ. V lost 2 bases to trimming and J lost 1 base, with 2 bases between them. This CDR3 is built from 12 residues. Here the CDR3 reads CASSFGTDTQYF. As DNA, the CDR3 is TGCGCCAGCAGCTTTGGCACAGATACGCAGTATTTT. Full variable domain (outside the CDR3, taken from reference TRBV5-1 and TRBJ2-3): KAGVTQTPRYLIKTRGQQVTLSCSPISGHRSVSWYQQTPGQGLQFLFEYFSETQRNKGNFPGRFSGRQFSNSRSEMNVSTLELGDSALYLCASSFGTDTQYFGPGTRLTVL.

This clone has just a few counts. CDR3 region: CASGWGNYGYTF. The CDR3 nucleotides are TGTGCCAGTGGATGGGGTAACTATGGCTACACCTTC. The chain uses TRBV19 and TRBJ1-2; D call uncertain. Germline lookup yields CDR1 LNHDA and CDR2 SQIVND (reference sequence). This CDR3 has 12 amino acids. V lost 8 bases and J lost 1, with 8 bases in between.

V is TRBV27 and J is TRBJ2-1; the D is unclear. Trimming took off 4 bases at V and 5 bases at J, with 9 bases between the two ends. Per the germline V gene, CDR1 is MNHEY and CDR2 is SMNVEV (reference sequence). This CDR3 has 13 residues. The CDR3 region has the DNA TGTGCCAGCAGTTGGGTGGTGGACAATGAGCAGTTCTTC. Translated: CASSWVVDNEQFF.

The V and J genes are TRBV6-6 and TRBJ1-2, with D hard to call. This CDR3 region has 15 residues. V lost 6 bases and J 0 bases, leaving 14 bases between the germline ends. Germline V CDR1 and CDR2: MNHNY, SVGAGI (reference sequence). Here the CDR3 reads CASSIHPNANYGYTF. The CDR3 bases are TGTGCCAGCAGCATCCACCCTAATGCTAACTATGGCTACACCTTC.

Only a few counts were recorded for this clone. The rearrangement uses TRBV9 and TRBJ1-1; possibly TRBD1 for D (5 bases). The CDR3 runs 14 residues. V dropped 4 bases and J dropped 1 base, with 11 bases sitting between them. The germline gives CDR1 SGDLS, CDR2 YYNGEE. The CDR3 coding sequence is TGTGCCAGCAGCTCAGGGTACGAGAACACTGAAGCTTTCTTT. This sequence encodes CASSSGYENTEAFF.

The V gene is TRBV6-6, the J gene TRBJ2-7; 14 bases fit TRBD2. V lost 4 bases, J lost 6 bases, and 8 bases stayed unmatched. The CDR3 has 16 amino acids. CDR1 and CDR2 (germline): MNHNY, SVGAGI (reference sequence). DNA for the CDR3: TGTGCCAGCAGTTTATACGGGACTAGCGGGAGCGGCGAGCAGTACTTC. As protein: CASSLYGTSGSGEQYF.

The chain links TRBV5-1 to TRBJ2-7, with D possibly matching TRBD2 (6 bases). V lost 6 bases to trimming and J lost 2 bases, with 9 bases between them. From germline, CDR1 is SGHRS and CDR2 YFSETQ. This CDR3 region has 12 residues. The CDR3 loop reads CASKGGTYEQYF. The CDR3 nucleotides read TGCGCCAGCAAGGGCGGGACCTACGAGCAGTACTTC.

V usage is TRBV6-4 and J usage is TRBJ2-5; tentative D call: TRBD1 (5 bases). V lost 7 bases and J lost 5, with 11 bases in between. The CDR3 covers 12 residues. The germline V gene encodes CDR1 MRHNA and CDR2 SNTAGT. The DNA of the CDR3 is TGTGCCAGCACCAGGGAAAGGGAGACCCAGTACTTC. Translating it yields CASTRERETQYF.

CDR3 in DNA: TGCGCCAGCAGCTTTGGGTTATTAAATTCCTACGAGCAGTACTTC. It is translated as CASSFGLLNSYEQYF. The chain carries TRBV5-1 and TRBJ2-7, with D unclear. In germline, CDR1 is SGHRS, CDR2 YFSETQ. The CDR3 length is 15 residues. V lost 2 bases and J 1 base, leaving 13 bases between the germline ends.

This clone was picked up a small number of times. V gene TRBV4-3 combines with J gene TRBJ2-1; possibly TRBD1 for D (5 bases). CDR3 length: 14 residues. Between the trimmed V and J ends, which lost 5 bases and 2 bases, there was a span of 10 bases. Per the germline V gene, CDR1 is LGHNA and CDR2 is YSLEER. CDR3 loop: CASSGQGTYNEQFF. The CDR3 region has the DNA TGCGCCAGCAGCGGGCAGGGAACCTACAATGAGCAGTTCTTC.

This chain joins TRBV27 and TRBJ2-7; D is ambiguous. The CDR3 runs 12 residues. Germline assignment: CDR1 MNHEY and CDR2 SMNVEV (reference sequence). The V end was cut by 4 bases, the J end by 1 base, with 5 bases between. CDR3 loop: CASSSPSYEQYF. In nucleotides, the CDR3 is TGTGCCAGCAGTTCCCCGTCCTACGAGCAGTACTTC.

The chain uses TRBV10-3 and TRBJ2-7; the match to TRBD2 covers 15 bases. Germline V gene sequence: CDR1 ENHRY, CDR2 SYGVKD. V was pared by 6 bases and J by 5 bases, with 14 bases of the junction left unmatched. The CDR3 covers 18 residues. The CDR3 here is CAISAGTSGGPWDHEQYF. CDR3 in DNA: TGTGCCATCAGCGCCGGGACTAGCGGGGGGCCGTGGGACCACGAGCAGTACTTC.